In its sample, the clone carrying this T cell receptor (beta chain) was seen once. Repertoires were generated with immunoSEQ multiplex PCR, while TCRdb's copy carries only in-frame clones and drops some. The repertoire consists of about 28,000 clones, with roughly nine tenths occurring once and the leading ten covering around 4.8%. Trimming removed 0 bases from V and 8 bases from J, with 12 bases in between. The CDR3 loop spans 14 amino acids. CDR1 is SGHDN and CDR2 is FVKESK in the germline V gene. This entry is derived from a study of T cell changes during pregnancy in multiple sclerosis. The TCR originated in a female donor in good health, enrolled as a control in a pregnancy study. Specimen: peripheral blood, collected in the first trimester of pregnancy. This sequence joins TRBV14 and TRBJ2-3, with a possible D match to TRBD2 (5 bases). CDR3 sequence (DNA): TGTGCCAGCAGCCAAGATTGGGCTAGCTCTACGCAGTATTTT. It yields the protein CASSQDWASSTQYF. Using reference TRBV14 and TRBJ2-3 for the parts outside the CDR3, the full variable domain is EAGVTQFPSHSVIEKGQTVTLRCDPISGHDNLYWYRRVMGKEIKFLLHFVKESKQDESGMPNNRFLAERTGGTYSTLKVQPAELEDSGVYFCASSQDWASSTQYFGPGTRLTVL.